The clone carrying this T cell receptor beta chain came up a few times. Its specificity is unknown. This entry is derived from a study of T-cell memory formation after mild COVID-19. Study outcomes and limitations: CM and EM subsets held most contracting CD4+ clones; EMRA held CD8+ ones. Cross-reactive memory seemingly joined, as some responding clones were found in pre-infection memory.

With constant-segment primers, 5'RACE yielded cDNA libraries of TCR alpha and TCR beta that carried sample barcodes and UMIs. TCRdb passed the 5' RACE reads through MiXCR, listing each CDR3 protein once. The data contain under 450,000 distinct CDR3 sequences, 20% of them singletons. CDR3 length: 13 residues. V gave up 10 bases and J gave up 3 bases, with 15 bases separating them. From germline, CDR1 is MNHEY and CDR2 SVGAGI. The TCR was taken from a man aged 18 to 30 who had mild COVID-19 (a few samples of this study predate the infection). Cell type and time point are not known. Specimen: PBMCs or a T cell subset sorted from them (not recorded which). The rearrangement joins TRBV6-5 to TRBJ1-1; D ambiguous. The CDR3 reads CATTPGGYTEAFF. The CDR3 bases are TGTGCCACCACGCCGGGAGGTTACACTGAAGCTTTCTTT.